The present T cell receptor beta chain was sequenced within a study of blood T cells in healthy people across ages. A J-beta primer mix and a sample-barcoded 5' primer were used in a second PCR of about 7 to 12 cycles. TCRdb itself ran the 5' RACE reads through MiXCR, one entry per CDR3 protein. The sample consists of about 570,000 distinct CDR3 sequences, roughly 28% of them appearing once. Concerning this clonotype: Its antigen is not known.

CDR3 length equals 16 residues. Germline CDR1 reads SGHTA; CDR2 reads FQGNSA. V shed 3 bases, J shed 4 bases, and the junction held 7 bases outside the gene matches. Findings of the study overall: Long-lived and aged donors differed, with more naive CD4+ cells and higher diversity in the long-lived. PBMCs went unsorted, and a conclusive naive versus antigen-experienced comparison was therefore prevented. Roughly linear declines in TCR beta diversity per million T cells occurred with age.

This rearrangement joins TRBV7-2 to TRBJ1-1; 11 positions agree with TRBD1. The TCR originated in a woman aged 70-85 years in good health. The specimen was blood. The CDR3 is CASSFRTGGIGTEAFF. The CDR3 coding sequence is TGTGCCAGCAGCTTCCGGACAGGGGGCATCGGCACTGAAGCTTTCTTT.